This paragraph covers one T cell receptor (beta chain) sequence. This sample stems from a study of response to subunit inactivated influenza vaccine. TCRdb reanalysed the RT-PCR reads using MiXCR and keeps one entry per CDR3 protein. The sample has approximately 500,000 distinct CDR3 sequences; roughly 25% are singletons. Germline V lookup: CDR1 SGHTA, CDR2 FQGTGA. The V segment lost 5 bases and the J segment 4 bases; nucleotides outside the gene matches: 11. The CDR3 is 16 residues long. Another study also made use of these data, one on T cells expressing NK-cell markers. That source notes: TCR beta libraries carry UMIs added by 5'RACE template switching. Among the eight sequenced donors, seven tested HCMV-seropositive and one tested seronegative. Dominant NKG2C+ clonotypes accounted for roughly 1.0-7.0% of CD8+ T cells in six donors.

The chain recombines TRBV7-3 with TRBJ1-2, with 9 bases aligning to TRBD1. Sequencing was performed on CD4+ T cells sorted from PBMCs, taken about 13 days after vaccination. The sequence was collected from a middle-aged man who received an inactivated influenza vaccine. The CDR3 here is CASSPQAGTGTYGYTF. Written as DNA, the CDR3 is TGTGCCAGCAGCCCGCAAGCCGGGACAGGGACCTATGGCTACACCTTC.